Listed below are T cell receptor beta chains from one sample, sequenced in a study of Ad26.COV2.S vaccination and SARS-CoV-2 variants. TCRdb's copy holds only in-frame clones and misses some; the assay was immunoSEQ multiplex PCR. There are around 320,000 clones in the sample; 70% to 90% occur only once, and 2% to 2.5% lies in the top ten. Here the sequenced sample was peripheral blood, taken in a trial of Ad26.COV2.S vaccine versus placebo. Every receptor here comes from a person between 18 and 65 years old who received the Ad26.COV2.S COVID-19 vaccine or a placebo. CDR3s include the opening cysteine and the closing phenylalanine or tryptophan. A D gene is named only where the DNA matches it firmly. The size of a clone is reported for some rows only, either as once, few or many, or as a class for expanded clones.

TRBJ1-1 | TRBV19 | . | . | TGTGCCAGTAGTATCCCCGGGGGGATGCGGGAGGCTTTCTTT | CASSIPGGMREAFF
TRBJ2-1 | TRBV5-1 | . | TRBD2 | TGCGCCAGCAGCTTAGGTAATAGCGGGGGGGCCATATATGAGCAGTTCTTC | CASSLGNSGGAIYEQFF
TRBJ1-6 | TRBV7-3 | . | . | TGTGCCAGCAGCTTCGAAGGTTATAATTCACCCCTCCACTTT | CASSFEGYNSPLHF
TRBJ2-3 | TRBV28 | . | TRBD2 | TGTGCCAGCAGCACCCTTAGCGGGGGGCAGGGAGATACGCAGTATTTT | CASSTLSGGQGDTQYF
TRBJ2-5 | TRBV11-2 | . | . | TGTGCCAGCAGCTCCCCCCGAGGGGAGGAGACCCAGTACTTC | CASSSPRGEETQYF
TRBJ2-1 | TRBV5-4 | . | . | TGTGCCAGCAGCGTTACTAAATTCGATGAGCAGTTCTTC | CASSVTKFDEQFF
TRBJ2-3 | TRBV9 | . | . | TGTGCCAGCAGCGTGCTCCAGCGAGGGGATACGCAGTATTTT | CASSVLQRGDTQYF
TRBJ2-3 | TRBV28 | . | TRBD1 | TGTGCCAGCAGTTTAATACTGCGGACAGGGTGGGGCACAGATACGCAGTATTTT | CASSLILRTGWGTDTQYF
TRBJ2-5 | TRBV5-4 | once | TRBD1 | TGTGCCAGCAGCCTACAGGGGCCTGGAGAGACCCAGTACTTC | CASSLQGPGETQYF
TRBJ1-2 | TRBV28 | . | . | TGTGCCAGCAGTTTACCTTTGGGGACGGTAGGCTACACCTTC | CASSLPLGTVGYTF
TRBJ2-7 | TRBV19 | . | . | TGTGCCAGTAGTATGAGGACAGAATCCTACGAGCAGTACTTC | CASSMRTESYEQYF
TRBJ2-5 | TRBV28 | . | . | TGTGCCAGCAGAGGCCGACATTCACAAGAGACCCAGTACTTC | CASRGRHSQETQYF
TRBJ2-2 | TRBV19 | . | . | TGTGCCAGTAGTATTTCCAGGGTCCCCGGGGAGCTGTTTTTT | CASSISRVPGELFF